Here is one TCR beta chain with its context. Combining a sample-barcoded 5' primer with a J-beta primer mix, a second PCR ran for about 6 to 11 cycles. TCRdb fed the 5' RACE reads into MiXCR, producing one record per CDR3 protein. The sample holds some 1,500,000 distinct CDR3 sequences, about 45% seen once. Trimming removed 2 bases from V and 9 bases from J, with 20 bases in between. Germline V gene data show CDR1 as KGHSH and CDR2 as LQKENI. The CDR3 runs to 16 residues. This sample was taken from a study of blood T cells in healthy people across ages. This sequence was found in a woman under 30 in good health. The V call is TRBV18, the J call TRBJ2-1, with D perhaps matching TRBD2 (6 bases). Sample: blood. The CDR3 reads CASSPSGLTGISEQFF. CDR3 nucleotide sequence: TGTGCCAGCTCACCAAGCGGGCTAACGGGAATCAGTGAGCAGTTCTTC.